One sample yielded the 2 T cell receptor beta chains listed below, sequenced in a study of cytomegalovirus exposure and HLA in healthy donors. The PCR made use of 60 Vbeta and 13 Jbeta primers. Assay: immunoSEQ multiplex PCR; the TCRdb copy retains only in-frame clones and omits some. The data contain about 200,000 clones, roughly 76% of them singletons. Sequencing input: PBMCs. These receptors came from a woman in her thirties in good health and CMV-seropositive.

The chain links TRBV2 to TRBJ2-2, with D tentatively TRBD1 (6 bases). V lost 2 bases and J lost 7, with 14 bases in between. The germline V gene encodes CDR1 SNHLY and CDR2 FYNNEI. CDR3 length: 15 amino acids. DNA for the CDR3: TGTGCCAGCAGTGAAATATCCCAGGGGCGCGGGGAGCTGTTTTTT. Translated: CASSEISQGRGELFF.

This clone was found once. This chain joins TRBV7-8 and TRBJ2-7; D gene ambiguous. The CDR3 is 15 residues long. Per germline, CDR1 SGHVS and CDR2 FQNEAQ. The V end was cut by 5 bases, the J end by 0 bases, with 14 bases between. In DNA, the CDR3 is TGTGCCAGCAGCGACGGCGGTCTAAGCTCCTACGAGCAGTACTTC. Translation gives CASSDGGLSSYEQYF.